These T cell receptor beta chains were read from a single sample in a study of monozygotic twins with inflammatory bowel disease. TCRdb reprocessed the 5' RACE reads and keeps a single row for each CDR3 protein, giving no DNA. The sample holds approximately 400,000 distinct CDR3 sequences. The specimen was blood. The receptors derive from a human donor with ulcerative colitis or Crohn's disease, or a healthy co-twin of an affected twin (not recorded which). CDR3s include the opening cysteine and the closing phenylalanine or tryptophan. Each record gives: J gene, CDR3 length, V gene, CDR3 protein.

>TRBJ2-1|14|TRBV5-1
CASSLAGDWYEQFF
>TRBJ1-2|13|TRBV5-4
CASTQTGVDGYTF
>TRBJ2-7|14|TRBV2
CASTRDRSSYEQYF
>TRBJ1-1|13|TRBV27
CASSPRGVAEAFF
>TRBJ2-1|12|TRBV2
CASSDSGIEQFF
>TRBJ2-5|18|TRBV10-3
CAISDTSGGAVILETQYF
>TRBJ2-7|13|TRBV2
CASSELVPQQQYF
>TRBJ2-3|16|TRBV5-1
CASSPGSGSRADTQYF
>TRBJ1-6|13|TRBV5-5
CASSLLIASPLHF
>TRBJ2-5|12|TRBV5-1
CASSLAMETQYF
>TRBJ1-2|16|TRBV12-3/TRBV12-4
CASSLGPVVTPYGYTF
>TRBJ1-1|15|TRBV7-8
CASSLGSSVITEAFF
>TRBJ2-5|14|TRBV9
CASSVETDQETQYF
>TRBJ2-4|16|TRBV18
CASSPQSTLAKNIQYF
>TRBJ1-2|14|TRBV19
CASSDHRGDYGYTF
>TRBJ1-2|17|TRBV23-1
CASSQSIFGQGTGGYTF
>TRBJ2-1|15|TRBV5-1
CASSLKGQGVGEQFF
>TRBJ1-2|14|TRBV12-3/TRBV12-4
CASSSLIGQHGYTF
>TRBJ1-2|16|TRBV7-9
CASSLLVARANYGYTF
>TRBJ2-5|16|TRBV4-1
CASSQEWQGNQETQYF
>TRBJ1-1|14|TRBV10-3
CAISERGGYTEAFF
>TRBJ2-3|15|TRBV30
CAWTRRQGITDTQYF
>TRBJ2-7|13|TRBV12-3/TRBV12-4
CASSFPASYEQYF
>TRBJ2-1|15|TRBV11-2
CASSLEWSSYNEQFF
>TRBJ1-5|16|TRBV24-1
CATSDLTGGFRQPQHF
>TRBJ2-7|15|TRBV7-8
CASSLGAGTSYEQYF
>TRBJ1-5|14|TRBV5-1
CASSYDGSNQPQHF
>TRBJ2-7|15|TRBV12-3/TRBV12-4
CASSLGLDVFPEQYF
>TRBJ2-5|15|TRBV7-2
CASSFQGLLGETQYF
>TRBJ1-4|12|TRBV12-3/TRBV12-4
CASRLSGEKLFF
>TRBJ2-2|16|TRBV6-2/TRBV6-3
CASRENTAANTGELFF
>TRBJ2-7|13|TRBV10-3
CAIRTQTGLEQYF
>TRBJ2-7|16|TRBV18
CASSPLAGGLIYEQYF
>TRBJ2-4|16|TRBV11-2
CASSLESVVTKNIQYF
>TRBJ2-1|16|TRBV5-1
CASSRGATGGLNEQFF
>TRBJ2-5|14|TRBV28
CASSPDPYQETQYF
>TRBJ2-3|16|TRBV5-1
CASSPPTGAGTDTQYF
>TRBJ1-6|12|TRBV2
CASNPGHSPLHF
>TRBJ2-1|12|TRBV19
CATELPNNEQFF
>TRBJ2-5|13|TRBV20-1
CSARKWDVVTQYF
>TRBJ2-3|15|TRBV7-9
CASSSGQGSPDTQYF
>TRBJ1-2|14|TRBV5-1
CASSPRDINYGYTF
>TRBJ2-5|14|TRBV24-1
CATSDFESKKTQYF
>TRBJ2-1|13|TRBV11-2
CASSLGGGNEQFF
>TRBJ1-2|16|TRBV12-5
CASGLVQGSSNYGYTF
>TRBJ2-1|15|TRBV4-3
CASSFGLRSDNEQFF
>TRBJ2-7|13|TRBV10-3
CAISGEGNYEQYF
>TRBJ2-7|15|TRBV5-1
CASSLETAGAYEQYF
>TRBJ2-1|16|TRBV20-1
CSASPAGGRASNEQFF
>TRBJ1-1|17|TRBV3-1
CASSPIRGTGWNTEAFF
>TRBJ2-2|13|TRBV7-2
CASSLVPPGELFF
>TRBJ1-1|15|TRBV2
CASSPQGVPNTEAFF
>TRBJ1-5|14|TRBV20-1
CSSVSGGNNQPQHF
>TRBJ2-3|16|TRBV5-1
CASSLEATGGTDTQYF
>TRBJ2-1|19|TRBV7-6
CASSLGWEATASSYNEQFF